The subject of this entry is one TCR beta chain. The data are from a study of response to subunit inactivated influenza vaccine. This CDR3 is 15 amino acids long. Germline V gives CDR1 SEHNR, CDR2 FQNEAQ (reference sequence). V was pared by 5 bases and J by 3 bases, with 4 bases of the junction left unmatched. Each CDR3 protein gets one entry after TCRdb re-called the RT-PCR reads with MiXCR. The sample has around 790,000 distinct CDR3 sequences, roughly 20% seen once. This sample comprised PBMCs from blood, obtained roughly 5 days after vaccination. The sequence came from a middle-aged man who received an inactivated influenza vaccine. The V gene is TRBV7-9, the J gene TRBJ1-2; TRBD1 aligns across 12 bases. Here the CDR3 reads CASSQGTGGDYGYTF. The CDR3 nucleotides read TGTGCCAGCAGCCAAGGGACAGGGGGCGACTATGGCTACACCTTC.